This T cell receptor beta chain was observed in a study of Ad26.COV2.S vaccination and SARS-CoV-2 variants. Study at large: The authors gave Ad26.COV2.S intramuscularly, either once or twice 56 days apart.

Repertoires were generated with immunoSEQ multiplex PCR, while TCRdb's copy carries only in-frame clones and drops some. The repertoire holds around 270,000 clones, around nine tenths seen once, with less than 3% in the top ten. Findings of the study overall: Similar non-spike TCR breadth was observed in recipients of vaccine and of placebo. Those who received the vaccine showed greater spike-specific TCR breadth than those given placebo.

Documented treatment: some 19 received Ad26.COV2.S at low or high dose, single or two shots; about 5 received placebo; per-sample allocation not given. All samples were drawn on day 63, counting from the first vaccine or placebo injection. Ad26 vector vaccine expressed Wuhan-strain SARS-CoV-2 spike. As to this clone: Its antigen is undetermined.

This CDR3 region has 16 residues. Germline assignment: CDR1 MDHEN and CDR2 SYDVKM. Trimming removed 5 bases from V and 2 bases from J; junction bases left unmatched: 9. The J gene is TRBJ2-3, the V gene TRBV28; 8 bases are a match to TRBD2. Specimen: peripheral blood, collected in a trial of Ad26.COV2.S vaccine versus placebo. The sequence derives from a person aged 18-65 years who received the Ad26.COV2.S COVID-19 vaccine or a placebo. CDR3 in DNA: TGTGCCAGCAGTACCCTTCTAGCGGGCTACACAGATACGCAGTATTTT. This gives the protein CASSTLLAGYTDTQYF.